This entry features one TCR beta chain sequence. Its target is unknown. The data are from a study of T cell responses to AZD1222 COVID-19 vaccine. Whole-study findings and limits: Donors, mostly white British, included more females; clonal diversity was possibly underestimated. Vaccine-associated CD4 TCRs spanned spike, dominant at 160-218 and 743-854. Only a handful of AZD1222 recipients were seropositive at baseline. Repertoire collection took place solely once the T cell response had peaked.

The trim removed 2 bases at V and 6 bases at J, leaving 6 bases unmatched. The CDR3 totals 14 residues. Germline loops: CDR1 SGDLS, CDR2 YYNGEE. Some clones are missing from TCRdb's copy, which holds only in-frame ones; the method was immunoSEQ multiplex PCR. The repertoire holds just under 150,000 clones, with 88% as singletons. This TCR derives from an adult who received the MenACWY meningococcal vaccine as a control. The rearrangement uses TRBV9 and TRBJ1-2, with 8 bases that match TRBD1. The sequencing here drew on peripheral blood, taken 28 days after the second dose of the MenACWY control vaccine. CDR3: CASSVRTGSHGYTF. The CDR3 coding sequence is TGTGCCAGCAGCGTCAGGACAGGGAGCCATGGCTACACCTTC.